The 11 T cell receptor beta chains below come from one sample, sequenced in a study of T cells in localized non-small cell lung cancer. Clones were read by immunoSEQ multiplex PCR, and TCRdb kept only the in-frame ones, dropping some. The data contain more than 25,000 clones, around 90% of them singletons. The input for sequencing was PBMCs, taken before any cancer treatment. These receptors came from a man between 40 and 69 years old with stage II lung adenocarcinoma.

This clone was picked up a small number of times. This sequence may be a read error, since a much larger clone differs from it by one base. The chain links TRBV10-1 to TRBJ2-2, with D tentatively TRBD1 (5 bases). CDR3 length: 13 residues. The V gene's germline CDR1 is WNHNN and CDR2 SYGVQD (reference sequence). Trimming left V 3 bases short and J 3 bases short, with 5 bases between. The DNA for the CDR3 is TGCGCCAGCAGTGACAGGGACACCGGGGAGCTGTTTTTT. Its protein is CASSDRDTGELFF.

CDR3 sequence: CASSPFGGGGSSAYEQYF. The CDR3 bases are TGTGCCAGCTCACCTTTCGGAGGGGGGGGGTCAAGCGCCTACGAGCAGTACTTC. The chain recombines TRBV18 with TRBJ2-7, with D possibly TRBD2 on 7 matching bases. Germline V CDR1 and CDR2: KGHSH, LQKENI. This CDR3 region has 18 residues. Trimming removed 3 bases at V and 2 bases at J, with 23 bases between.

This clone was detected once. This chain uses TRBV6-6 with TRBJ1-2; 9 nucleotides line up with TRBD1. Germline V gene data show CDR1 as MNHNY and CDR2 as SVGAGI (reference sequence). The length of the CDR3 is 14 residues. Germline trimming cut 4 bases from V and 6 bases from J; bases unmatched to any gene: 6. CDR3 coding DNA: TGTGCCAGCAGTTTTTCCGGGACAGGGAATGGCTACACCTTC. Translation gives CASSFSGTGNGYTF.

The chain joins TRBV30 to TRBJ1-1, with a tentative D call TRBD1 (5 bases). CDR1 and CDR2 from the germline V gene are GTSNPN and SVGIG (reference sequence). Trimming took 2 bases from V and 4 from J, leaving 14 bases between them. The CDR3 totals 14 residues. The CDR3 DNA reads as TGTGCCTGGAGTCTCTGGGGGGTAGGCACTGAAGCTTTCTTT. Translating it yields CAWSLWGVGTEAFF.

The chain joins TRBV27 to TRBJ1-5; unclear D gene. The CDR3 contains 14 residues. The V end lost 7 bases, the J end lost 0 bases, and 10 bases lay between the germline ends. CDR1 MNHEY and CDR2 SMNVEV come from the germline V gene (reference sequence). The CDR3 nucleotides read TGTGCCAGCAAATACTTTGGTAGCAATCAGCCCCAGCATTTT. Amino acid sequence: CASKYFGSNQPQHF.

V gene TRBV27 combines with J gene TRBJ1-2, with D tentatively TRBD1 (6 bases). V dropped 0 bases and J dropped 2 bases, with 10 bases sitting between them. CDR3 length: 15 amino acids. Germline V lookup: CDR1 MNHEY, CDR2 SMNVEV (reference sequence). CDR3 sequence reads: CASSLSGGANYGYTF. The CDR3 coding sequence is TGTGCCAGCAGTTTATCAGGGGGTGCGAACTATGGCTACACCTTC.

The gene calls are TRBV5-8 and TRBJ2-7; D might be TRBD2 (6 bases). V was cut by 2 bases and J by 9 bases, with 9 bases left in between. CDR1 is SGHTS, CDR2 YDEGEE, per germline. This CDR3 is built from 11 residues. CDR3 region: CASSFLRGQYF. The CDR3 DNA is TGTGCCAGCAGCTTCCTGCGGGGGCAGTACTTC.

This chain connects TRBV27 to TRBJ2-7; the D gene could be TRBD1 or TRBD2 (6 bases each). Germline assignment: CDR1 MNHEY and CDR2 SMNVEV (reference sequence). This CDR3 has 15 residues. Trimming stripped 2 bases from V and 3 bases from J, with 14 bases between. CDR3 protein: CASSLQGTGGYEQYF. The CDR3 DNA reads TGTGCCAGCAGTTTACAGGGGACTGGTGGCTACGAGCAGTACTTC.

The V and J genes are TRBV9 and TRBJ2-5; D is perhaps TRBD1 or TRBD2 (5 bases each). V lost 1 base to trimming and J lost 5 bases, with 12 bases between them. In germline, CDR1 is SGDLS, CDR2 YYNGEE. The CDR3 is made up of 14 amino acids. The CDR3 reads CASSVSGTGETQYF. In DNA form, the CDR3 reads TGTGCCAGCAGCGTAAGTGGGACGGGCGAGACCCAGTACTTC.

The rearrangement links TRBV5-8 to TRBJ2-5, with 9 bases fitting TRBD1. The V gene end was trimmed by 4 bases and the J gene end by 4 bases; junction bases not matched to a gene: 11. The CDR3 consists of 16 residues. Germline values: CDR1 SGHTS, CDR2 YDEGEE. Written as DNA, the CDR3 is TGTGCCAGCAGCCAGATGACAGGGGGGGGTCGAGAGACCCAGTACTTC. It is translated as CASSQMTGGGRETQYF.

V usage is TRBV27 and J usage is TRBJ2-1; 11 nucleotides match TRBD2. Germline V gene data show CDR1 as MNHEY and CDR2 as SMNVEV (reference sequence). CDR3 length: 15 residues. The trim removed 5 bases at V and 3 bases at J, leaving 3 bases unmatched. The CDR3 DNA follows: TGTGCCAGCAGTGCTGGGACTAGCGGCTACAATGAGCAGTTCTTC. Translated: CASSAGTSGYNEQFF.